The T cell receptor beta chain under discussion was sequenced for a study of shared T cell receptors in the human thymus. The protocol was immunoSEQ multiplex PCR, while the TCRdb copy is restricted to in-frame clones and leaves out a portion. The data contain roughly 410,000 clones, just under 95% of them singletons. There are 18 residues in the CDR3. With V trimmed by 0 bases and J by 6 bases, 13 bases remained unmatched. Germline assignment: CDR1 SGHKS and CDR2 YYEKEE (reference sequence). The rearrangement uses TRBV5-5 and TRBJ2-1; 9 positions agree with TRBD1. The receptor was isolated from a human donor. Sequencing was done on a sample of thymocytes. The CDR3 DNA sequence: TGTGCCAGCAGCTTGGGAATAAACAGGGGGCGTATGATCAATGAGCAGTTCTTC. Translation gives CASSLGINRGRMINEQFF.